One and the same sample provided the 15 T cell receptor beta chains below, sequenced in a study of blood T cell repertoires in COVID-19. The protocol was immunoSEQ multiplex PCR, while the TCRdb copy is restricted to in-frame clones and leaves out a portion. Found here are tens of thousands of clones, more than 70% of them singletons; the top ten hold over 5%. What was sequenced was peripheral blood. These receptors all stem from a woman aged 80 or over with acute or convalescent COVID-19.

CDR3 residues: CASSGGLFRPPLHF. CDR3 DNA sequence: TGTGCCAGCAGTGGGGGACTTTTTCGGCCACCCCTCCACTTT. The chain uses TRBV6-4 and TRBJ1-6; D may be TRBD1 (5 bases). The germline V gene has CDR1 MRHNA and CDR2 SNTAGT. V was cut by 4 bases and J by 11 bases, with 15 bases left in between. The CDR3 runs to 14 residues.

The chain employs TRBV19 and TRBJ1-3, with 10 bases lining up with TRBD1. V shed 7 bases and J 1 base; nucleotides not matched to a gene: 10. This CDR3 has 17 residues. The germline gives CDR1 LNHDA, CDR2 SQIVND (reference sequence). In DNA, the CDR3 is TGTGCCAGTACCGACGACAGGGGGCTTCGGTCTGGAAACACCATATATTTT. Protein sequence: CASTDDRGLRSGNTIYF.

The gene calls are TRBV6-2 or TRBV6-3 and TRBJ2-3, with no clear D. Trimming cost V 2 bases and J 2 bases, with 11 bases left between them. CDR1 and CDR2 (germline): MNHEY, SVGEGT. The CDR3 runs to 15 residues. The CDR3 region is CASSYDVRLTDTQYF. The CDR3 DNA follows: TGTGCCAGCAGTTACGACGTCAGACTCACAGATACGCAGTATTTT.

The chain couples TRBV6-1 to TRBJ1-5, with 11 bases fitting TRBD1. The ends lost 4 bases at V and 6 bases at J; junction bases unmatched: 8. This CDR3 region has 16 residues. Germline lookup yields CDR1 MNHNS and CDR2 SASEGT. The CDR3 is CASSVTDRGRSQPQHF. CDR3 nucleotide sequence: TGTGCCAGCAGTGTTACGGACAGGGGGCGGAGTCAGCCCCAGCATTTT.

The chain has TRBV2 and TRBJ2-7; 7 bases line up with TRBD1. The V gene's germline CDR1 is SNHLY and CDR2 FYNNEI. J lost 8 bases, V lost 1 base, and 5 bases had no gene match. The length of the CDR3 is 13 residues. The CDR3 DNA reads as TGTGCCAGCAGTGAAGGGGGGACAGCTAAGCAGTACTTC. Amino acids: CASSEGGTAKQYF.

The chain links TRBV2 to TRBJ2-3; 12 bases map to TRBD2. Looked up from germline, CDR1 is SNHLY and CDR2 is FYNNEI. The CDR3 covers 19 residues. The junction had 15 bases not matched to a gene; V was cut back by 7 bases and J by 1 base. The CDR3 is CASTRRGLAGGSGTDTQYF. The CDR3 DNA is TGTGCCAGCACCCGGAGAGGGCTAGCGGGGGGGTCGGGCACAGATACGCAGTATTTT. Full variable domain (remainder filled in from reference TRBV2 and TRBJ2-3): EPEVTQTPSHQVTQMGQEVILRCVPISNHLYFYWYRQILGQKVEFLVSFYNNEISEKSEIFDDQFSVERPDGSNFTLKIRSTKLEDSAMYFCASTRRGLAGGSGTDTQYFGPGTRLTVL.

The rearrangement joins TRBV6-6 to TRBJ1-1; no clear D. The V end lost 5 bases, the J end lost 8 bases, and 12 bases lay between the germline ends. The CDR3 is 12 residues long. CDR1 is MNHNY and CDR2 is SVGAGI in the germline V gene (reference sequence). The DNA of the CDR3 is TGTGCCAGCAGTCAAACAGAAGTAGAAGCTTTCTTT. Encoded protein: CASSQTEVEAFF.

The V and J genes are TRBV3-1 (or the pseudogene TRBV3-2) and TRBJ2-6, with TRBD1 matching 7 bases. The CDR3 has 16 residues. The germline CDR1 and CDR2 sequences are LGHDT and YNNKEL (reference sequence). After removal of 2 bases from V and 1 base from J, the junction contained 2 bases not matched to a gene. CDR3 region: CASSQHRGSGANVLTF. CDR3 coding DNA: TGTGCCAGCAGCCAACACAGGGGATCTGGGGCCAACGTCCTGACTTTC.

V is TRBV11-2 and J is TRBJ1-4; 10 positions agree with TRBD1. This CDR3 contains 16 residues. With V trimmed by 5 bases and J by 8 bases, 11 bases remained unmatched. Germline CDR1 is SGHAT and CDR2 is FQNNGV. The CDR3, as DNA: TGTGCCAGCAGCCATACCCGGGACAGGGGCGGCGAAAAACTGTTTTTT. Translated: CASSHTRDRGGEKLFF.

The V gene is TRBV7-9, the J gene TRBJ1-4; D perhaps matches TRBD1 (5 bases). The V end was cut by 3 bases, the J end by 16 bases, with 12 bases between. The CDR3 has 11 amino acids. Germline CDR1 and CDR2: SEHNR and FQNEAQ (reference sequence). CDR3 amino acids: CASSFNRSEFF. Here the CDR3 DNA reads TGTGCCAGCAGCTTCAACAGGTCAGAGTTTTTT.

This clone has only one observation. The CDR3 region is CASSGEGAGGLQFF. CDR3 coding DNA: TGTGCCAGCAGCGGGGAGGGAGCGGGGGGTTTGCAGTTCTTC. The chain joins TRBV9 to TRBJ2-1, with 9 bases fitting TRBD2. CDR3 length: 14 amino acids. After removal of 3 bases from V and 12 bases from J, the junction contained 10 bases not matched to a gene. Germline-derived CDR1 and CDR2 are SGDLS and YYNGEE.

This rearrangement joins TRBV18 to TRBJ1-1; 7 nucleotides line up with TRBD1. The CDR3 loop spans 14 amino acids. Losses at the gene ends were 5 bases for V and 3 bases for J; bases not matched to a gene: 6. Germline lookup yields CDR1 KGHSH and CDR2 LQKENI. Here the CDR3 DNA reads TGTGCCAGCTCAGCGGAAACAGGGGACACTGAAGCTTTCTTT. This encodes CASSAETGDTEAFF.

The CDR3 loop reads CASSKNEGIWDFHYGYTF. CDR3 coding DNA: TGTGCCAGCAGCAAGAACGAGGGCATTTGGGATTTCCACTATGGCTACACCTTC. The chain couples TRBV7-2 to TRBJ1-2; D is ambiguous. CDR1 is SGHTA, CDR2 FQGNSA, per germline. With 5 bases removed from V and 3 bases from J, the gap between germline ends came to 25 bases. The CDR3 is made up of 18 amino acids.

The gene calls are TRBV18 and TRBJ2-1; 9 nucleotides align to TRBD1. V shed 2 bases, J shed 7 bases, and the junction held 3 bases outside the gene matches. The CDR3 contains 14 residues. Germline CDR1 is KGHSH and CDR2 is LQKENI. The chain's CDR3 is CASSPGDRVNEQFF. The CDR3 DNA reads TGTGCCAGCTCACCAGGGGACAGGGTGAATGAGCAGTTCTTC.

The chain employs TRBV7-8 and TRBJ1-1; TRBD1 agrees at 7 bases. The V segment lost 2 bases and the J segment 5 bases; nucleotides outside the gene matches: 8. Germline loops: CDR1 SGHVS, CDR2 FQNEAQ. The CDR3 length is 15 residues. The CDR3, as DNA: TGTGCCAGCAGCTTAATGGGACAGTCCATGACTGAAGCTTTCTTT. Its translation is CASSLMGQSMTEAFF.